These T cell receptor beta chains were read from a single sample in a study of graft-versus-host responses after intestinal transplantation. Here immunoSEQ multiplex PCR was the method, and the copy in TCRdb shows in-frame clones only, minus some. Of tens of thousands of clones in the sample, under 50% were seen once. Source: alloreactive CD4+ T cells from a mixed lymphocyte reaction culture, taken before intestinal transplant. The receptor source for this set is a human patient who received an intestinal transplant. Each CDR3 is given with its conserved first and last residue. The D gene is left open where the match is weak. Only some rows state a clone size, as once, few, many or a class for expanded clones.

len	d_gene	v_gene	abundance	j_gene	CDR3nt	CDR3aa
13	.	TRBV2	few	TRBJ1-6	TGTGCCAGCAGTGATTTCGGGGGTTCACCCCTCCACTTT	CASSDFGGSPLHF
15	TRBD1	TRBV6-5	.	TRBJ1-2	TGTGCCAGCAGTTACTCGGGCAGGGGGTCGGCTGGCTACACCTTC	CASSYSGRGSAGYTF
16	TRBD1	TRBV18	few	TRBJ1-1	TGTGCCAGCTCACCGTTGGACAGGGCCTTGAACACTGAAGCTTTCTTT	CASSPLDRALNTEAFF
13	TRBD1	TRBV29-1	.	TRBJ1-4	TGCAGCGCTGGGACAGGGGTGGGAGAAAAACTGTTTTTT	CSAGTGVGEKLFF
14	TRBD1	TRBV5-1	.	TRBJ1-1	TGCGCCAGCAGTTCCTCCAGGGGGTACACTGAAGCTTTCTTT	CASSSSRGYTEAFF
19	TRBD2	TRBV11-2	few	TRBJ2-2	TGTGCCAGCAGCTTACGCCTAACTAGCGGGGGGGCCGTGGCCGGGGAGCTGTTTTTT	CASSLRLTSGGAVAGELFF
13	.	TRBV9	.	TRBJ1-5	TGTGCCAGCAGCGCAACAGGGCGGAAGCCCCAGCATTTT	CASSATGRKPQHF
14	TRBD1	TRBV11-2	.	TRBJ2-7	TGTGCCAGCAGCCGAGGGGGCCTCCCCTACGAGCAGTACTTC	CASSRGGLPYEQYF
12	.	TRBV6-1	.	TRBJ2-2	TGTGCCAGCAGTCCGAGCTCGTGGGAGCTGTTTTTT	CASSPSSWELFF
16	.	TRBV18	.	TRBJ1-6	TGTGCCAGCTCACCGACCCTTGGACTCCATAATTCACCCCTCCACTTT	CASSPTLGLHNSPLHF
17	TRBD1	TRBV18	few	TRBJ2-2	TGTGCCAGCTCACCATTTTCGGACAGGGTTAACACCGGGGAGCTGTTTTTT	CASSPFSDRVNTGELFF
16	TRBD2	TRBV4-1	.	TRBJ2-3	TGCGCCAGCAGCCATGGGACTAGCGGGAACACAGATACGCAGTATTTT	CASSHGTSGNTDTQYF
14	TRBD2	TRBV18	.	TRBJ2-7	TGTGCCAGCTCCGGGACTAGCGGGGGTTACGAGCAGTACTTC	CASSGTSGGYEQYF
14	.	TRBV6-5	few	TRBJ1-1	TGTGCCAGCAGTGAAGTCGGTATGGGCAGGAAAGCTTTCTTT	CASSEVGMGRKAFF
12	.	TRBV10-3	few	TRBJ2-7	TGTGCCATAGTGGACAGCTCCTACGAGCAGTACTTC	CAIVDSSYEQYF
17	.	TRBV19	.	TRBJ2-3	TGTGCCAGTAGTCTCAAATCGCGGGGGCTGGGCACAGATACGCAGTATTTT	CASSLKSRGLGTDTQYF
14	TRBD1	TRBV11-2	.	TRBJ1-1	TGTGCCAGCAGCTTGAGGTTGCGTGCAGGGGGGGCTTTCTTT	CASSLRLRAGGAFF
13	TRBD1	TRBV19	.	TRBJ1-2	TGTGCCGCAAGAGGGGGCTGGGGCTATGGCTACACCTTC	CAARGGWGYGYTF
16	TRBD2	TRBV7-6	.	TRBJ2-1	TGTGCCAGCAGCGAGACTAGCGGGGGGGTTTACAATGAGCAGTTCTTC	CASSETSGGVYNEQFF
15	TRBD2	TRBV5-4	.	TRBJ2-3	TGTGCCAGCAGCTTGGTGGGACTAGCAAAAGATACGCAGTATTTT	CASSLVGLAKDTQYF
12	.	TRBV7-9	.	TRBJ1-2	TGTGCCAGCTCCCCTTACAATCATGGCTACACCTTC	CASSPYNHGYTF
14	TRBD2	TRBV4-1	few	TRBJ2-7	TGCGCCAGCAGCCAAGGCCGGGGGGGATACGAGCAGTACTTC	CASSQGRGGYEQYF
19	TRBD2	TRBV7-3	once	TRBJ2-3	TGTGCCAGCAGCTTAGGTTGGCAGCGGGGGAGAACTAGCACAGATACGCAGTATTTT	CASSLGWQRGRTSTDTQYF
15	.	TRBV28	few	TRBJ1-2	TGTGCCAGCAGTCCTCGGACGGGGGGTGGCTATGGCTACACCTTC	CASSPRTGGGYGYTF
12	.	TRBV6-6	medium-sized	TRBJ1-2	TGTGCCAGCTTCTCGGGGAACTATGGCTACACCTTC	CASFSGNYGYTF
12	TRBD2	TRBV10-2	.	TRBJ2-5	TGCGCCAGCAGTGCGGATCCTAGCGGGCAGTACTTC	CASSADPSGQYF
13	TRBD2	TRBV2	.	TRBJ2-7	TGTGCCAGCAGCGCGGGACTAGCGCTCGAGCAGTACTTC	CASSAGLALEQYF
14	.	TRBV19	few	TRBJ1-5	TGTGCCAGTAGTACCCACAGTAGCAATCAGCCCCAGCATTTT	CASSTHSSNQPQHF
17	TRBD1	TRBV11-3	.	TRBJ2-1	TGTGCCAGCAGCTTAAGGCCCGGACAGGGAGGACACAATGAGCAGTTCTTC	CASSLRPGQGGHNEQFF
16	TRBD1	TRBV5-6	few	TRBJ1-1	TGTGCCAGCAGCCTGACAGGGGGACCCATGAACACTGAAGCTTTCTTT	CASSLTGGPMNTEAFF
16	.	TRBV7-8	.	TRBJ2-1	TGTGCCAGCAGCTTAGCGCTCCTAGGGGTATACAATGAGCAGTTCTTC	CASSLALLGVYNEQFF
16	TRBD2	TRBV14	few	TRBJ2-3	TGTGCCAGCAGCCAAGGCGATCTTAGCGGGGGGGATACGCAGTATTTT	CASSQGDLSGGDTQYF
15	.	TRBV6-5	.	TRBJ1-5	TGTGCCAGCAGTACGTTGTGGGCCTCGCATCAGCCCCAGCATTTT	CASSTLWASHQPQHF
20	.	TRBV18	.	TRBJ2-6	TGTGCCAGCTCCTCCCTTCCCGGGGGTGGTTCCAGCTCTGGGGCCAACGTCCTGACTTTC	CASSSLPGGGSSSGANVLTF
16	TRBD1	TRBV5-1	.	TRBJ1-2	TGCGCCAGCAGCTTGGCGGGACAGGGGGGTGGCTATGGCTACACCTTC	CASSLAGQGGGYGYTF
15	.	TRBV5-1	.	TRBJ1-1	TGCGCCAGCAGCCCGTGGACGGGGATGAACACTGAAGCTTTCTTT	CASSPWTGMNTEAFF
14	.	TRBV28	.	TRBJ2-7	TGTGCCAGCAGTTTTCAGGTTCCATCCTACGAGCAGTACTTC	CASSFQVPSYEQYF
17	.	TRBV10-1	few	TRBJ1-1	TGCGCCAGCAGTGAGTCTAAGGGTAGGGGTGGCGACCACCAAGCTTTCTTT	CASSESKGRGGDHQAFF
15	.	TRBV5-1	.	TRBJ1-2	TGCGCCAGCAGCTTGGTTACCGGGACGGGAGGGGGCTACACCTTC	CASSLVTGTGGGYTF
13	TRBD1	TRBV6-1	few	TRBJ2-7	TGTGCCAGCAGGACAGGGGGCTCCTACGAGACCTACTTC	CASRTGGSYETYF